These 15 T cell receptor beta chains came from one sample sequenced in a study of blood T cell repertoires in COVID-19. Sequenced by immunoSEQ multiplex PCR; TCRdb stores in-frame clones only, minus some. This sample has roughly 230,000 clones; about 83% occur once, and the top ten carry more than 5.5%. The sequencing input was peripheral blood. These receptors all come from a human donor in a cohort sampled during active COVID-19.

The V gene is TRBV3-1 (or the pseudogene TRBV3-2), the J gene TRBJ1-1, with unresolved D. The CDR3 extends over 11 amino acids. V dropped 6 bases and J dropped 8 bases, with 10 bases sitting between them. Per germline, CDR1 LGHDT and CDR2 YNNKEL (reference sequence). In DNA form, the CDR3 reads TGTGCCAGCAGTTCCGGGGTAGAAGCTTTCTTT. The encoded protein is CASSSGVEAFF.

This clone was detected once. The chain has TRBV5-1 and TRBJ1-1; tentatively, D is TRBD1 (6 bases). The CDR3 contains 14 residues. Germline CDR1 and CDR2: SGHRS and YFSETQ. V was trimmed by 2 bases and J by 3 bases, leaving 11 bases between them. The CDR3 protein is CASSFVGADTEAFF. The CDR3, as DNA: TGCGCCAGCAGCTTCGTGGGGGCGGACACTGAAGCTTTCTTT.

This chain connects TRBV11-2 to TRBJ2-3, with D perhaps matching TRBD2 (6 bases). The CDR3 consists of 15 residues. Germline CDR1 SGHAT, CDR2 FQNNGV. The V end was cut by 4 bases, the J end by 2 bases, with 13 bases between. The CDR3 loop is CASSSERRVTDTQYF. Here the CDR3 DNA reads TGTGCCAGCAGCTCAGAGAGGAGGGTCACAGATACGCAGTATTTT.

The V and J genes are TRBV5-1 and TRBJ1-3; 7 bases match TRBD1. This CDR3 comprises 16 residues. The germline V gene encodes CDR1 SGHRS and CDR2 YFSETQ. V shed 0 bases, J shed 4 bases, and the junction held 7 bases outside the gene matches. This CDR3 reads CASSLAGTVRGNTIYF. In DNA, the CDR3 is TGCGCCAGCAGCTTGGCAGGGACAGTGAGGGGAAACACCATATATTTT. Looking up the rest from reference TRBV5-1 and TRBJ1-3 gives the full variable domain: KAGVTQTPRYLIKTRGQQVTLSCSPISGHRSVSWYQQTPGQGLQFLFEYFSETQRNKGNFPGRFSGRQFSNSRSEMNVSTLELGDSALYLCASSLAGTVRGNTIYFGEGSWLTVV.

This clone was recorded a few times. V gene TRBV19 combines with J gene TRBJ1-5; D not resolved. The CDR3 consists of 13 residues. The germline V gene has CDR1 LNHDA and CDR2 SQIVND (reference sequence). Trimming took off 1 base at V and 4 bases at J, with 5 bases between the two ends. CDR3 sequence reads: CASSIVMNQPQHF. CDR3 DNA sequence: TGTGCCAGTAGTATAGTTATGAATCAGCCCCAGCATTTT.

The genes are TRBV7-2 and TRBJ2-3, with D unresolved. The CDR3 is 13 residues long. Germline CDR1 SGHTA, CDR2 FQGNSA. Trimming took off 4 bases at V and 2 bases at J, with 7 bases between the two ends. For the CDR3, the DNA is TGTGCCAGCAGCTCCCCTAACACAGATACGCAGTATTTT. This translates into CASSSPNTDTQYF.

The rearrangement uses TRBV11-2 and TRBJ1-1; D possibly corresponds to TRBD1 (6 bases). Trimming pared 2 bases from V and 4 bases from J, leaving 17 bases between. Germline CDR1 SGHAT, CDR2 FQNNGV. The CDR3 extends over 16 amino acids. CDR3 DNA: TGTGCCAGCAGCTTAATGCCAGGGGCGGTCGGCACTGAAGCTTTCTTT. Its translation is CASSLMPGAVGTEAFF.

V and J are TRBV6-6 and TRBJ2-2; 9 bases are shared with TRBD2. V trimming: 6 bases; J trimming: 2 bases; junction bases outside the gene matches: 7. In germline, CDR1 is MNHNY, CDR2 SVGAGI (reference sequence). CDR3 length: 16 amino acids. The CDR3 coding sequence is TGTGCCAGCAGCCGATTGGGGACTAGCAACACCGGGGAGCTGTTTTTT. The encoded protein is CASSRLGTSNTGELFF.

This clone showed up just once. The rearrangement joins TRBV20-1 to TRBJ1-2; tentative D call: TRBD1 (5 bases). The CDR3 contains 11 residues. V was pared by 6 bases and J by 3 bases, with 8 bases between. The germline V gene encodes CDR1 DFQATT and CDR2 SNEGSKA (reference sequence). The CDR3 nucleotides read TGCAGTGCGGGGGGTGACTATGGCTACACCTTC. Encoded protein: CSAGGDYGYTF.

V is TRBV28 and J is TRBJ2-1, with 8 nucleotides matching TRBD1. The CDR3 sequence is 14 residues long. The germline V gene has CDR1 MDHEN and CDR2 SYDVKM. The V and J ends lost 6 bases and 7 bases, in that order; junction bases with no gene match: 8. The CDR3 here is CASRKQGVRNEQFF. CDR3 bases: TGTGCCAGCAGAAAACAGGGGGTTAGGAATGAGCAGTTCTTC.

The chain combines TRBV7-2 with TRBJ2-3, with 9 bases lining up with TRBD2. With 5 bases clipped from V and 2 bases from J, the junction kept 5 bases outside the gene matches. In germline, CDR1 is SGHTA, CDR2 FQGNSA. CDR3 length: 15 residues. CDR3 in amino acids: CASSELAGVTDTQYF. Here the CDR3 DNA reads TGTGCCAGCAGCGAACTAGCGGGTGTCACAGATACGCAGTATTTT.

J is TRBJ1-2 and V is TRBV10-1; D uncertain. The V gene's germline CDR1 is WNHNN and CDR2 SYGVQD (reference sequence). The V and J ends lost 6 bases and 7 bases respectively, with 15 bases between them. The CDR3 has 13 amino acids. For the CDR3, the DNA is TGCGCCAGCAGCGCCTTCCGGGGTAGTGGCTACACCTTC. Translated, it gives CASSAFRGSGYTF.

This rearrangement joins TRBV2 to TRBJ1-1; D possibly corresponds to TRBD1 (6 bases). CDR3 size: 15 residues. Germline V gene lookup returns CDR1 SNHLY and CDR2 FYNNEI. The germline V and J ends were trimmed by 6 bases and 4 bases, with 18 bases remaining between them. The CDR3 DNA is TGTGCCAGCAGGGGCCCAAGGGAGGGGGGCACTGAAGCTTTCTTT. This sequence encodes CASRGPREGGTEAFF. The whole variable domain, remainder taken from reference TRBV2 and TRBJ1-1, is EPEVTQTPSHQVTQMGQEVILRCVPISNHLYFYWYRQILGQKVEFLVSFYNNEISEKSEIFDDQFSVERPDGSNFTLKIRSTKLEDSAMYFCASRGPREGGTEAFFGQGTRLTVV.

J is TRBJ2-1 and V is TRBV19; 7 bases map to TRBD2. The V segment lost 5 bases and the J segment 3 bases; nucleotides outside the gene matches: 10. CDR1 and CDR2 (germline): LNHDA, SQIVND (reference sequence). The CDR3 is made up of 16 amino acids. The CDR3 spells CASSVTSAKDYNEQFF. The CDR3 DNA reads TGTGCCAGTAGTGTCACTAGCGCAAAAGACTACAATGAGCAGTTCTTC.

This chain joins TRBV7-9 and TRBJ2-2; TRBD2 might be the D (5 bases). Trimming removed 6 bases at V and 6 bases at J, with 11 bases between. CDR1 is SEHNR, CDR2 FQNEAQ, per germline (reference sequence). The CDR3 spans 13 residues. The CDR3: CASSTDGAGELFF. In nucleotides, the CDR3 is TGTGCCAGCAGTACTGACGGGGCCGGGGAGCTGTTTTTT. Together with reference TRBV7-9 and TRBJ2-2, the CDR3 gives the full variable domain: DTGVSQNPRHKITKRGQNVTFRCDPISEHNRLYWYRQTLGQGPEFLTYFQNEAQLEKSRLLSDRFSAERPKGSFSTLEIQRTEQGDSAMYLCASSTDGAGELFFGEGSRLTVL.